This T cell receptor beta chain stems from a study of human T cells and chemical hapten exposure. Study as a whole: Patches that contained 0.01% DPC were applied to the upper back and read at 6 days.

In the library, unique molecular identifiers were attached to individual cDNA molecules. Via MiXCR, TCRdb re-called the RACE reads, giving one row per CDR3 protein. The sample records about 49,000 distinct CDR3 sequences, about a tenth being singletons. The germline V gene encodes CDR1 SQVTM and CDR2 ANQGSEA. Trimming pared 7 bases from V and 5 bases from J, leaving 8 bases between. The CDR3 loop spans 11 amino acids. At least ten counts were recorded for this clonotype. Its specificity is not known. Time point specified: patch test 1, 2 weeks after DPC sensitization. The treatment: therapeutic diphenylcyclopropenone sensitization with weekly scalp DPC. Notes on the study in general: Donors in the study had alopecia, meaning their immune response may differ from healthy people's.

The sequence came from a woman in her fifties or sixties with alopecia areata. Some clones in this sample may be carry-over from other donors' samples. The rearrangement links TRBV29-1 to TRBJ1-4, with D unclear. This material consisted of whole blood, taken in connection with sensitization to the hapten diphenylcyclopropenone (DPC). CDR3 nucleotide sequence: TGCAGCGCTGAGATAAATGAAAAACTGTTTTTT. This codes for CSAEINEKLFF.